This T cell receptor beta chain derives from a study of identical twins. This clonotype was observed a handful of times. Its antigen is undetermined. Germline values: CDR1 KGHDR, CDR2 SFDVKD. V shed 3 bases and J shed 2 bases, with 10 bases lying between them. CDR3 length: 14 residues. Whole-study results and caveats: Abundant cord blood beta clonotypes carried fewer insertions; memory repertoires showed none. An excess of low generation probability was shown by twin-shared out-of-frame alpha sequences. Sharing of beta out-of-frame sequences by twins showed a weaker excess.

Template switching added a universal primer site; cDNA carried unique molecular identifiers. Using its own MiXCR run on the 5' RACE reads, TCRdb lists one record per CDR3 protein. The data show hundreds of thousands of distinct CDR3 sequences, more than 9% seen once. This sample also belongs to another study, concerning yellow fever vaccine responses in identical twins.

Sequencing used PBMCs. This TCR came from a woman aged 18-35 years in good health. V is TRBV24-1 and J is TRBJ2-7; tentatively, D is TRBD1 (6 bases). CDR3 sequence (DNA): TGTGCCACCAGTGATCCGAGACAGGCCTACGAGCAGTACTTC. Its protein is CATSDPRQAYEQYF.